This T cell receptor beta chain was obtained from a study of beta chain features in type 1 diabetes. Background on the study: Sorted cells numbering some 110,000,000 were examined across all samples.

Each of the CD4+ naive, central memory, regulatory and stem cell-like memory populations was sorted via CD45RO/CCR7/CD25/CD127/CD95/CD27. About this clone itself: Its antigen remains unidentified.

General observations from the study: Insertions at VDJ junctions were less frequent in type 1 diabetes patients. These patients also deleted more nucleotides at the same junctions.

V lost 3 bases and J lost 0, with 8 bases in between. The CDR3 is 15 residues long. CDR1 is KGHSH and CDR2 is LQKENI in the germline V gene. The authors reverse transcribed all of the isolated RNA, so sequencing captured expressed TCRB transcripts. Sequenced naive, central memory and regulatory T cell samples produced an average of about 3.57 million reads. The method was immunoSEQ multiplex PCR; TCRdb's version includes in-frame clones alone and lacks a portion of them. The profile shows 970,000 or so clones, 17% of them singletons. Sequenced input: naive CD4+ T cells from blood. The source is a young woman in good health. V and J are TRBV18 and TRBJ2-2; no clear D. The CDR3 loop reads CASSPVRSNTGELFF. The CDR3 nucleotides are TGTGCCAGCTCACCGGTCAGATCGAACACCGGGGAGCTGTTTTTT.